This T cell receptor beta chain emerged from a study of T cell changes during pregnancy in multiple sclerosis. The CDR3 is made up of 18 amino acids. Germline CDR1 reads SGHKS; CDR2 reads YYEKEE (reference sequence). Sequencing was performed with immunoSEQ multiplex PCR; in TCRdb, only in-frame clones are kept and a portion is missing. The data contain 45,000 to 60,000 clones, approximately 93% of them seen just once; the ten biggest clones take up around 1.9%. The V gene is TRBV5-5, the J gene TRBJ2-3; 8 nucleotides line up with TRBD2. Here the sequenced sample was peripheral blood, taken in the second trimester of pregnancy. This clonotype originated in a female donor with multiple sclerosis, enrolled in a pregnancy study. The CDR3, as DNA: TGTGCGCTAAAATCGGGGCTAGCGGGCGGAATATGGACAGATACGCAGTATTTT. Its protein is CALKSGLAGGIWTDTQYF.